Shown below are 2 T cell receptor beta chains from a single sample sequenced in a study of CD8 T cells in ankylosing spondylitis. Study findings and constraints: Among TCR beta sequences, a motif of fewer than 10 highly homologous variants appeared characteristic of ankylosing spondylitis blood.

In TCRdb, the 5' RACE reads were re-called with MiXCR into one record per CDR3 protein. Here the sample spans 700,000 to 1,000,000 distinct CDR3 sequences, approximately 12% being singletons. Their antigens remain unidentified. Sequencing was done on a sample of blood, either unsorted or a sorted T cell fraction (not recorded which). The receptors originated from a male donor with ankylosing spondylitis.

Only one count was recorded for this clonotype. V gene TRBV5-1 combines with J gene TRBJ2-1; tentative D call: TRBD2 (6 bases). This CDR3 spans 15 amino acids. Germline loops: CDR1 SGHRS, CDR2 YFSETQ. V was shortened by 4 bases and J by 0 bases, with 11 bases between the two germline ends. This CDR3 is CASSTRDSSYNEQFF. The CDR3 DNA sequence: TGCGCCAGCAGCACCCGGGACTCCTCCTACAATGAGCAGTTCTTC.

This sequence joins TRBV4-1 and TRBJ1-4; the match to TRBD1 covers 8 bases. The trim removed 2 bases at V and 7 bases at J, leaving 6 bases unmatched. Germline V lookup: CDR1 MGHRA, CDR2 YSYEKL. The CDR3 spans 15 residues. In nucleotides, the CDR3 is TGCGCCAGCAGCCAATCCGGGACAGGAGGTGAAAAACTGTTTTTT. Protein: CASSQSGTGGEKLFF.